This TCR beta chain was captured in a study of T cell responses to AZD1222 COVID-19 vaccine. Study results and limitations: Of spike-specific TCRs, nearly half reportedly target regions left unmutated in variants.

The V and J ends lost 6 bases and 0 bases respectively, with 14 bases between them. The CDR3 sequence is 15 residues long. Per germline, CDR1 SGHNT and CDR2 YYREEE (reference sequence). Note on this clone: No antigen is known for it.

Libraries were prepared by immunoSEQ multiplex PCR; TCRdb keeps only in-frame clonotypes and omits some of them. The sample holds roughly 180,000 clones; around 94% are singletons and the top ten take about 1.5%. This clonotype originated in an adult who received the AZD1222 COVID-19 vaccine. The chain is built from TRBV5-4 and TRBJ2-3, with a weak D call TRBD1 (6 bases). The sequenced sample was peripheral blood, obtained 28 days after the second AZD1222 dose. DNA of the CDR3: TGTGCCAGCACCTGGGGGCCACCTAGCACAGATACGCAGTATTTT. As protein: CASTWGPPSTDTQYF.